This T cell receptor beta chain was obtained from a study of graft-versus-host responses after intestinal transplantation. Study-level background: Uniformly, recipients were administered anti-thymocyte globulin induction with subsequent tacrolimus and steroids for two to three years. Study-wide results and limits: Clonal ratios of graft-versus-host to host-versus-graft in allografts were high for patients exhibiting graft-donor T cell macrochimerism. Recipient marrow harbored GvH clones, some of which surfaced first in ileum or blood.

Sequenced by immunoSEQ multiplex PCR; TCRdb stores in-frame clones only, minus some. The table has under 55,000 clones, roughly nine tenths seen once. In regard to this clone: The antigen remains undetermined.

V gave up 0 bases and J gave up 3 bases, with 9 bases separating them. Germline CDR1 reads MGHRA; CDR2 reads YSYEKL. CDR3 length: 14 residues. This sequence was found in a human patient who received an intestinal transplant, so some T cells may come from the graft donor. This specimen was PBMCs, taken 524 days after transplant. The V call is TRBV4-1, the J call TRBJ2-7; possibly TRBD1 or TRBD2 for D (6 bases each). DNA for the CDR3: TGCGCCAGCAGCCAAGACGAGGGGGGCTACGAGCAGTACTTC. It is translated as CASSQDEGGYEQYF.